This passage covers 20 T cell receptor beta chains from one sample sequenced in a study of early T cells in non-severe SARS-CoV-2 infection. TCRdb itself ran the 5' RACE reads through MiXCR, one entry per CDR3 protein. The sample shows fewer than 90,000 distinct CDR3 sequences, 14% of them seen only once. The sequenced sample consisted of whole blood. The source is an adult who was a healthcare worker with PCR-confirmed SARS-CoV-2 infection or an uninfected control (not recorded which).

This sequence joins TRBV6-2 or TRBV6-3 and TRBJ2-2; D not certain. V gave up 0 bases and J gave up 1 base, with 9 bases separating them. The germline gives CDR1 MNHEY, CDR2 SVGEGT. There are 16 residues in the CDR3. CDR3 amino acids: CASSYSRPENTGELFF. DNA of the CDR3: TGTGCCAGCAGTTACTCACGGCCTGAGAACACCGGGGAGCTGTTTTTT.

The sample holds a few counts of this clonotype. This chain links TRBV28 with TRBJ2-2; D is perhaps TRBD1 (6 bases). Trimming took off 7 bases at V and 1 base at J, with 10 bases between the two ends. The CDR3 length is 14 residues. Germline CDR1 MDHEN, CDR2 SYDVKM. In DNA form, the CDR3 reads TGTGCCAGCAACAAACAGGGGAACACCGGGGAGCTGTTTTTT. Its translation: CASNKQGNTGELFF. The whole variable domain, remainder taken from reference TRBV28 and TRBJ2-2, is DVKVTQSSRYLVKRTGEKVFLECVQDMDHENMFWYRQDPGLGLRLIYFSYDVKMKEKGDIPEGYSVSREKKERFSLILESASTNQTSMYLCASNKQGNTGELFFGEGSRLTVL.

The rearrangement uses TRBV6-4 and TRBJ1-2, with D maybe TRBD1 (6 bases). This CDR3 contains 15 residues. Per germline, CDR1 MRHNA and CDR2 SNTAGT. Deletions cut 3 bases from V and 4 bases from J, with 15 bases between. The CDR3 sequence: CASSEDSSVGYGYTF. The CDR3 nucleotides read TGTGCCAGCAGTGAGGACAGTAGTGTCGGCTATGGCTACACCTTC.

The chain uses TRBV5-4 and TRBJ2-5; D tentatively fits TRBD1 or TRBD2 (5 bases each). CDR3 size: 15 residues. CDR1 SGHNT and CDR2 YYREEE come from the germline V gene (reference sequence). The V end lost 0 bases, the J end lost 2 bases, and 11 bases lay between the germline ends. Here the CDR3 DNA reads TGTGCCAGCAGCTTGGGTCTGGGGGAACAAGAGACCCAGTACTTC. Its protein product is CASSLGLGEQETQYF.

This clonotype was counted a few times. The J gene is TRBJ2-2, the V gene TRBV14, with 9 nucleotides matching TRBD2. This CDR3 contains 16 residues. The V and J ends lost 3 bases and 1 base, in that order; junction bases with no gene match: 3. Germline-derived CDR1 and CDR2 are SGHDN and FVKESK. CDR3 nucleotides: TGTGCCAGCAGCCATCGACTAGCGGTGAACACCGGGGAGCTGTTTTTT. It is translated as CASSHRLAVNTGELFF.

The CDR3 nucleotides read TGTGCCAGCAGTGGCCACAATGAGCAGTTCTTC. Translating it yields CASSGHNEQFF. The chain combines TRBV2 with TRBJ2-1; D is uncertain. In germline, CDR1 is SNHLY, CDR2 FYNNEI. This CDR3 has 11 amino acids. Trimming cost V 4 bases and J 5 bases, with 3 bases left between them.

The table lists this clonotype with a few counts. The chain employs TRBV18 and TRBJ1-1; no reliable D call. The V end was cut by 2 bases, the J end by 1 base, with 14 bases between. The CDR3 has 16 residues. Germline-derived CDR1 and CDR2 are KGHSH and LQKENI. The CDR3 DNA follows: TGTGCCAGCTCACCATTTGAGATGAGCAAGAACACTGAAGCTTTCTTT. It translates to CASSPFEMSKNTEAFF.

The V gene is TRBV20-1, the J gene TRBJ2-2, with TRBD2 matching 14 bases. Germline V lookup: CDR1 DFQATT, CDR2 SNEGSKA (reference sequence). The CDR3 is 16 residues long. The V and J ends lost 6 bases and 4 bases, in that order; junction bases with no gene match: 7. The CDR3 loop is CSAFSTSGGVTGELFF. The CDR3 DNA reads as TGCAGTGCCTTCTCGACTAGCGGGGGGGTCACCGGGGAGCTGTTTTTT.

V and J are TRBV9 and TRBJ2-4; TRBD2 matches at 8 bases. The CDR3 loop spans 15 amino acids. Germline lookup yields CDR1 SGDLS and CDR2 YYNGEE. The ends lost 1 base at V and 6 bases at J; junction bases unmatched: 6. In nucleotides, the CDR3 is TGTGCCAGCAGCGTAAGCGGGGGAACCCGAAACATTCAGTACTTC. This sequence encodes CASSVSGGTRNIQYF.

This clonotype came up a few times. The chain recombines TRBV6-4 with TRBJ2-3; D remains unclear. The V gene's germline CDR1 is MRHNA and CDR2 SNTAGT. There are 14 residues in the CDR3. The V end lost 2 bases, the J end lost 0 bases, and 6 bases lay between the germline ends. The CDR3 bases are TGTGCCAGCAGTGACGAAGCTAGCACAGATACGCAGTATTTT. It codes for CASSDEASTDTQYF.

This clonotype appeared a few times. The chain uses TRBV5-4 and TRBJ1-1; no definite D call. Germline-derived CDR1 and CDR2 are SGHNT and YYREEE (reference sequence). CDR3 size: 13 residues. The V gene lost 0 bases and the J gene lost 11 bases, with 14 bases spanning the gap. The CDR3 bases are TGTGCCAGCAGCTTGGAACAGTTGTCTCGGGCTTTCTTT. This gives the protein CASSLEQLSRAFF.

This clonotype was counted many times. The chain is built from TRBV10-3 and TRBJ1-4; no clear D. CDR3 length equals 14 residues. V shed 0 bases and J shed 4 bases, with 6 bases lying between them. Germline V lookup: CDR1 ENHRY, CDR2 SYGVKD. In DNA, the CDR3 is TGTGCCATCAGTGAGTCTTATGATAATGAAAAACTGTTTTTT. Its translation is CAISESYDNEKLFF.

The CDR3 loop reads CASSRDRGRLFF. CDR3 nucleotides: TGTGCCAGCAGCCGAGACAGGGGGCGGCTGTTTTTT. This sequence joins TRBV7-2 and TRBJ2-2; 10 positions agree with TRBD1. Germline assignment: CDR1 SGHTA and CDR2 FQGNSA. The CDR3 has 12 amino acids. V was clipped by 5 bases and J by 13 bases; unmatched bases: 4.

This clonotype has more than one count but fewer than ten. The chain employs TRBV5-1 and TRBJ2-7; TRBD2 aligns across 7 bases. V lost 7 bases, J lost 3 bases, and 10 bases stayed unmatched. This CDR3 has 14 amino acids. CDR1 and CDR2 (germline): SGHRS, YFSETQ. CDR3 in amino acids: CASSAGTILYEQYF. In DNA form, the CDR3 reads TGCGCCAGCTCTGCGGGGACTATCCTCTACGAGCAGTACTTC.

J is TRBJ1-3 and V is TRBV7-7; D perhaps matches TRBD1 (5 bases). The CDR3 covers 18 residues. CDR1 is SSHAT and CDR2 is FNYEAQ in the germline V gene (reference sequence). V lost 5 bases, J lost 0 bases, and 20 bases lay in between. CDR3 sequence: CASSPGPGQAISGNTIYF. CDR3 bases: TGTGCCAGCAGCCCGGGCCCGGGGCAGGCCATCTCTGGAAACACCATATATTTT.

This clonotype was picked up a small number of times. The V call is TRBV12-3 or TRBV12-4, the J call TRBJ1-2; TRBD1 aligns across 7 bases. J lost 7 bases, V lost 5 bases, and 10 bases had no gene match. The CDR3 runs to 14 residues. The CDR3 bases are TGTGCCAGCAGTATATCAAGACAGGGCGGTGGCTACACCTTC. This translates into CASSISRQGGGYTF.

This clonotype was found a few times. This chain's CDR3 is CASSPSGVGQPQHF. The DNA for the CDR3 is TGTGCCAGCAGCCCTAGTGGGGTAGGTCAGCCCCAGCATTTT. V and J are TRBV6-5 and TRBJ1-5; no reliable D call. This CDR3 is built from 14 residues. The ends were cut back, 6 bases at V and 6 bases at J, with 15 bases in the middle. Germline V lookup: CDR1 MNHEY, CDR2 SVGAGI.

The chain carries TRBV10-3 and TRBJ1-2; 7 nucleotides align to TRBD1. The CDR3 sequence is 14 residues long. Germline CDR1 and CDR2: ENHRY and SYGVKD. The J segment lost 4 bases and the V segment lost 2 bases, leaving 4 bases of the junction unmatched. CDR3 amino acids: CAISEMDRSYGYTF. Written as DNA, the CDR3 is TGTGCCATCAGTGAGATGGACAGGAGCTATGGCTACACCTTC.

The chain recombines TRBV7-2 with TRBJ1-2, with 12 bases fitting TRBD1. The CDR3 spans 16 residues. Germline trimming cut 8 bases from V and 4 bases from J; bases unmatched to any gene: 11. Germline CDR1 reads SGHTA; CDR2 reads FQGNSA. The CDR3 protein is CASSRDRGLLGYGYTF. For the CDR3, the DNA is TGTGCCAGCTCCCGGGACAGGGGGCTTCTAGGCTATGGCTACACCTTC. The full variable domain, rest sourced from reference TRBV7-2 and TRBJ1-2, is GAGVSQSPSNKVTEKGKDVELRCDPISGHTALYWYRQSLGQGLEFLIYFQGNSAPDKSGLPSDRFSAERTGGSVSTLTIQRTQQEDSAVYLCASSRDRGLLGYGYTFGSGTRLTVV.

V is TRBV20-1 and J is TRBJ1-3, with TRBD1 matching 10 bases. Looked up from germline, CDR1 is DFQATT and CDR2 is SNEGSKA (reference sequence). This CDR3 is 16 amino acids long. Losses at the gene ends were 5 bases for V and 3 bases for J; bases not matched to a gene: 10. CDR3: CSAPFLGDRGGNTIYF. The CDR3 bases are TGCAGTGCTCCCTTCTTAGGGGACAGGGGTGGAAACACCATATATTTT.